This TCR beta chain is from a study of patients and donors after allogeneic stem cell transplantation. TCRdb passed the RT-PCR reads through MiXCR, listing each CDR3 protein once. This table holds some 200,000 distinct CDR3 sequences, around two fifths found once. Germline values: CDR1 MNHEY, CDR2 SMNVEV (reference sequence). Trimming stripped 5 bases from V and 4 bases from J, with 17 bases between. The CDR3 extends over 15 amino acids. The source material was blood, either unsorted or a sorted T cell fraction (not recorded which). This clonotype originated in a human donor who was either an allogeneic HSCT recipient or a stem cell or donor lymphocyte infusion donor (not recorded which). It is not recorded whose cells these are; they may come from a transplant donor. The V gene is TRBV27, the J gene TRBJ1-1; tentative D call: TRBD1 (5 bases). The CDR3 loop is CASSLYRSQTTEAFF. In nucleotides, the CDR3 is TGTGCCAGCAGTCTCTACAGGAGTCAGACCACTGAAGCTTTCTTT.